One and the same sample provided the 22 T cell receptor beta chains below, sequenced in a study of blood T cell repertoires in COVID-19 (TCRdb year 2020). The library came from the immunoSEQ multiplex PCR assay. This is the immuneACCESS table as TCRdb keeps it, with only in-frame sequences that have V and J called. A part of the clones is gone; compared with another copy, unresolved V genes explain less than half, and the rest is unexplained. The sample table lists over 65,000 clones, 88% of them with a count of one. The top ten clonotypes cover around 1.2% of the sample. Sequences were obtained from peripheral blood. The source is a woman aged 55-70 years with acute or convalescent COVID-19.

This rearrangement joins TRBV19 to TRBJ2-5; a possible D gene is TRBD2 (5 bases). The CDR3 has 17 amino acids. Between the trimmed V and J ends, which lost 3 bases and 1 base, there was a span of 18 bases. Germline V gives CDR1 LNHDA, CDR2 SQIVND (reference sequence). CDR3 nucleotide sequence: TGTGCCAGTAGTATGGACCGGACTGGCGGGCTCCAAGAGACCCAGTACTTC. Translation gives CASSMDRTGGLQETQYF.

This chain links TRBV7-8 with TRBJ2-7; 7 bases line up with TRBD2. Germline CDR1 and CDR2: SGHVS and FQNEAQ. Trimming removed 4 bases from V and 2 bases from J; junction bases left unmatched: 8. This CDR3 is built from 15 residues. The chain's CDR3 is CASSSARGGPYEQYV. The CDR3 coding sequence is TGTGCCAGCAGCTCGGCAAGGGGAGGGCCCTACGAGCAGTACGTC.

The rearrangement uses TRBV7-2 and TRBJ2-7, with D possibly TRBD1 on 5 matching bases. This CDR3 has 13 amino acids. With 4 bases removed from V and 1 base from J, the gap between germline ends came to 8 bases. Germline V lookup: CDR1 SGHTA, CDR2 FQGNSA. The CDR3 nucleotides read TGTGCCAGCAGCTATCAGGGATCCTACGAGCAGTACGTC. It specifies CASSYQGSYEQYV.

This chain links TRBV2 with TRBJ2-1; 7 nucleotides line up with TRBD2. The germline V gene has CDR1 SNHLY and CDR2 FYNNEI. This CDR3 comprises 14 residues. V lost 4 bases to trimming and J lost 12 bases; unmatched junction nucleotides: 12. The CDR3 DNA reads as TGTGCCAGCAGTGCCCGACTAGCCGGCCCGGGGCAGTTCTTC. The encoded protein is CASSARLAGPGQFF.

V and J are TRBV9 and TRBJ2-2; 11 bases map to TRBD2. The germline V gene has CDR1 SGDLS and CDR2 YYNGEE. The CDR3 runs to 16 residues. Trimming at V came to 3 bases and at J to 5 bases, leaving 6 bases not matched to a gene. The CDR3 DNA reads TGTGCCAGCAGCGAGTTAGCGGGAGGGGTTACCGGGGAGCTGTTTTTT. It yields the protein CASSELAGGVTGELFF.

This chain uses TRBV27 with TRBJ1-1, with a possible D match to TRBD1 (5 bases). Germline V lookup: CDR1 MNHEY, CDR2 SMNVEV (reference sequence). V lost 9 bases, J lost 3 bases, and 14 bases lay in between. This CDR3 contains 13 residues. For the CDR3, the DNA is TGTGCCAGTAAAACAGCGGGGGACACTGAAGCTTTCTTT. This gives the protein CASKTAGDTEAFF.

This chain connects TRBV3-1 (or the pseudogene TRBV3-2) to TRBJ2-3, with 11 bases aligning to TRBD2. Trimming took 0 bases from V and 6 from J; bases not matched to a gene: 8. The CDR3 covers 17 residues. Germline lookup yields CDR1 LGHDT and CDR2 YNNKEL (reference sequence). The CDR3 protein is CASSQDLLAGARDTQYF. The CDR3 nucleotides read TGTGCCAGCAGCCAAGACTTACTAGCGGGGGCAAGGGATACGCAGTATTTT.

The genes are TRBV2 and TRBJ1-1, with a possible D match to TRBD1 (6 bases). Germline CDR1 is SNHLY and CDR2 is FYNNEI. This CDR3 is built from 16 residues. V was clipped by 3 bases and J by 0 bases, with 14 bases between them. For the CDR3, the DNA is TGTGCCAGCAGTGAGGGGGCCCGGATCCTGAACACTGAAGCTTTCTTT. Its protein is CASSEGARILNTEAFF.

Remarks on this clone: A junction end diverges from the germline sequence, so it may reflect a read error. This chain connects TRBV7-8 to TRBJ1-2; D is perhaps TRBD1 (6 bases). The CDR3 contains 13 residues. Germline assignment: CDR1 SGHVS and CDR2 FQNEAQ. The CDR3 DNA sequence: TGTGCCAGCACCGGGACACGGAACTGTGGCTACACCTTC. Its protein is CASTGTRNCGYTF. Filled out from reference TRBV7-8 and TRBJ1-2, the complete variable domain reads GAGVSQSPRYKVAKRGQDVALRCDPISGHVSLFWYQQALGQGPEFLTYFQNEAQLDKSGLPSDRFFAERPEGSVSTLKIQRTQQEDSAVYLCASTGTRNCGYTFGSGTRLTVV.

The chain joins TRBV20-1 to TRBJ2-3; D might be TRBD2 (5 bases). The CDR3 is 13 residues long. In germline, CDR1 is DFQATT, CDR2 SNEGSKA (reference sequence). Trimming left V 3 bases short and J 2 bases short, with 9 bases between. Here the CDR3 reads CSASSGNTDTQYF. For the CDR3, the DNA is TGCAGTGCTAGTTCCGGGAACACAGATACGCAGTATTTT.

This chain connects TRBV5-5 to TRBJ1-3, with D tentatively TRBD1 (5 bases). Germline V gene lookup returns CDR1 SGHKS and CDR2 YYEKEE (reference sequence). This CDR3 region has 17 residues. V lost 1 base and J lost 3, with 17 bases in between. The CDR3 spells CASSLRTGTVIGNTIYF. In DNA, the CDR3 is TGTGCCAGCAGCTTGAGAACAGGAACAGTCATTGGAAACACCATATATTTT.

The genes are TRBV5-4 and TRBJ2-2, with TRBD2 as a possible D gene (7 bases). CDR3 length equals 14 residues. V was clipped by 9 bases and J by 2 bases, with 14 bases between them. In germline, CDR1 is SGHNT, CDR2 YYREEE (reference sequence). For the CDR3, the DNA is TGTGCCACCGGGGCGGGGGCCAACACCGGGGAGCTGTTTTTT. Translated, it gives CATGAGANTGELFF. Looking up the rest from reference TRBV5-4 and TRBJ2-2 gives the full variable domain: ETGVTQSPTHLIKTRGQQVTLRCSSQSGHNTVSWYQQALGQGPQFIFQYYREEENGRGNFPPRFSGLQFPNYSSELNVNALELDDSALYLCATGAGANTGELFFGEGSRLTVL.

The CDR3 DNA reads TGTGCCAGTAGTATCAGGGGCCCCAATAATTCACCCCTCCACTTT. This gives the protein CASSIRGPNNSPLHF. The chain links TRBV19 to TRBJ1-6, with a weak D call TRBD1 (6 bases). Trimming shortened V by 3 bases and J by 5 bases, and 11 bases separated the two germline ends. From germline, CDR1 is LNHDA and CDR2 SQIVND (reference sequence). This CDR3 has 15 amino acids.

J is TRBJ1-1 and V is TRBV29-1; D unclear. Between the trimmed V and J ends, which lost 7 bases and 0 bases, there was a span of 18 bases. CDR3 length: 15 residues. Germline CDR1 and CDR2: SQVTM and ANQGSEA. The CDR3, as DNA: TGCAGCGCCCTACCAGGCAGTGTCATGAACACTGAAGCTTTCTTT. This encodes CSALPGSVMNTEAFF. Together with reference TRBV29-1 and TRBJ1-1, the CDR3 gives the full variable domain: SAVISQKPSRDICQRGTSLTIQCQVDSQVTMMFWYRQQPGQSLTLIATANQGSEATYESGFVIDKFPISRPNLTFSTLTVSNMSPEDSSIYLCSALPGSVMNTEAFFGQGTRLTVV.

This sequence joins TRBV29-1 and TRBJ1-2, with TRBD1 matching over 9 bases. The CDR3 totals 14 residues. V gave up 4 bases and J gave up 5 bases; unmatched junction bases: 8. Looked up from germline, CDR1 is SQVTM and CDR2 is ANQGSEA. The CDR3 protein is CSVGQGTGSYGYTF. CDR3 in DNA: TGCAGCGTTGGGCAAGGGACAGGGTCTTATGGCTACACCTTC.

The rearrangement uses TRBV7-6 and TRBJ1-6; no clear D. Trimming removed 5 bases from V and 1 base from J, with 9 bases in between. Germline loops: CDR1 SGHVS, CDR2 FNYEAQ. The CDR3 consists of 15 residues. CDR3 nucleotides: TGTGCCAGCAGCCGTGAGGGTTCCTATAATTCACCCCTCCACTTT. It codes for CASSREGSYNSPLHF.

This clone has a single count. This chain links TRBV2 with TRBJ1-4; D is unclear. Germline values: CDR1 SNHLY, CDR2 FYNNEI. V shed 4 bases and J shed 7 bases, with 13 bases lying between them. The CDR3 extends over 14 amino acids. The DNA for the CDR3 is TGTGCCAGCAGTGCGTACGAGGGCTCTGAAAAACTGTTTTTT. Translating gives CASSAYEGSEKLFF. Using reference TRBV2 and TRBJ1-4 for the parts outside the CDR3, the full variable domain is EPEVTQTPSHQVTQMGQEVILRCVPISNHLYFYWYRQILGQKVEFLVSFYNNEISEKSEIFDDQFSVERPDGSNFTLKIRSTKLEDSAMYFCASSAYEGSEKLFFGSGTQLSVL.

The chain's CDR3 is CASSPLQGLGNTEAFF. CDR3 nucleotides: TGTGCCAGCTCACCCCTACAGGGGTTGGGAAACACTGAAGCTTTCTTT. V usage is TRBV18 and J usage is TRBJ1-1, with 7 bases lining up with TRBD1. From germline, CDR1 is KGHSH and CDR2 LQKENI. Trimming took 3 bases from V and 2 from J; bases not matched to a gene: 9. The length of the CDR3 is 16 residues.

CDR3 in amino acids: CASSGTGQGYSPLHF. The CDR3 DNA is TGCGCCAGCAGTGGGACGGGACAAGGGTATTCACCCCTCCACTTT. The chain employs TRBV10-1 and TRBJ1-6; D might be TRBD1 (6 bases). The CDR3 has 15 amino acids. CDR1 is WNHNN, CDR2 SYGVQD, per germline (reference sequence). With 4 bases removed from V and 8 bases from J, the gap between germline ends came to 15 bases.

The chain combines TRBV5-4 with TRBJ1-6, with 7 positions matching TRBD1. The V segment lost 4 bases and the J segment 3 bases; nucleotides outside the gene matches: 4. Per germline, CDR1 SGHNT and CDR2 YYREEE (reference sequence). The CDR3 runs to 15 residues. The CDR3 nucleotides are TGTGCCAGCAGCGAGACAGGGCTCTATAATTCACCCCTCCACTTT. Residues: CASSETGLYNSPLHF.

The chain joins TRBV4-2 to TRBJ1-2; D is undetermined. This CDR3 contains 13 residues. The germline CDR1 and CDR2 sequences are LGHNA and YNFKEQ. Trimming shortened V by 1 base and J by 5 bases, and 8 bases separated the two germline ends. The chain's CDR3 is CASSQAREYGYTF. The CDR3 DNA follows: TGTGCCAGCAGCCAAGCAAGGGAGTATGGCTACACCTTC.

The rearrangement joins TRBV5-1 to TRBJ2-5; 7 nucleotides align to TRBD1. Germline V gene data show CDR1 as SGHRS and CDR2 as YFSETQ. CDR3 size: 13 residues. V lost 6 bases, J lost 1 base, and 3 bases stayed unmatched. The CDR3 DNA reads TGCGCCAGCAATCGGGACAGCCAAGAGACCCAGTACTTC. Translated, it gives CASNRDSQETQYF.